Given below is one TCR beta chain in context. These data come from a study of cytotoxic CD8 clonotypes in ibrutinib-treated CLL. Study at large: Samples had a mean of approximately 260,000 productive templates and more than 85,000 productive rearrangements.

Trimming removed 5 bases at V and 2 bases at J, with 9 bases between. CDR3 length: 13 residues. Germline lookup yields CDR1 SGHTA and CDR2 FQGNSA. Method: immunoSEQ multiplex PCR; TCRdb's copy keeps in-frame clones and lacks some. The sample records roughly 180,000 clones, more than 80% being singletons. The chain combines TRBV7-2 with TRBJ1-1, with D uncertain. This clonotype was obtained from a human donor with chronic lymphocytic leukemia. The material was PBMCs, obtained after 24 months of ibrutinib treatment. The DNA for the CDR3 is TGTGCCAGCAGCCTCGGATCTAACACTGAAGCTTTCTTT. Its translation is CASSLGSNTEAFF.